This TCR beta chain was found in a study of blood T cell repertoires in COVID-19. This CDR3 spans 15 amino acids. Germline V gene sequence: CDR1 SGHNT, CDR2 YYREEE (reference sequence). After removal of 2 bases from V and 3 bases from J, the junction contained 3 bases not matched to a gene. The data were produced by immunoSEQ multiplex PCR, yet TCRdb's version contains in-frame clones alone and is incomplete. The repertoire holds 150,000 or so clones, with roughly 90% as singletons. The receptor comes from a woman aged 25 to 45 with acute COVID-19. The sequenced sample consisted of PBMCs or T cells enriched from blood (not recorded which). The rearrangement joins TRBV5-4 to TRBJ2-7, with 12 bases identical to TRBD2. The CDR3 reads CASSFRLAGVYEQYF. DNA of the CDR3: TGTGCCAGCAGCTTTAGACTAGCGGGAGTCTACGAGCAGTACTTC. The entire variable domain, with the rest obtained from reference TRBV5-4 and TRBJ2-7, is as follows: ETGVTQSPTHLIKTRGQQVTLRCSSQSGHNTVSWYQQALGQGPQFIFQYYREEENGRGNFPPRFSGLQFPNYSSELNVNALELDDSALYLCASSFRLAGVYEQYFGPGTRLTVT.